Presented here are 31 T cell receptor beta chains from one specimen sequenced in a study of regulatory T cells in long-lasting Graves disease. Researchers made TCR beta libraries by using iRepertoire HTBI primers and running Arm-PCR on CDR3 regions. TCRdb reanalysed the multiplex PCR reads using MiXCR and keeps one entry per CDR3 protein. The sample contains a few hundred thousand distinct CDR3 sequences, 15% of which appear only once. Documented time point: newly diagnosed GD, antithyroid drugs for less than 3 months. Following extraction of RNA from PBMCs, that RNA was used to make the TCR library. Separately, the same data were catalogued under a study of T cells in Graves' hyperthyroidism and ophthalmopathy.

Sequenced here: peripheral blood mononuclear cells (PBMCs), sampled at new diagnosis, from a patient treated with antithyroid drugs. These receptors were collected from a woman between 40 and 50 years old with Graves disease.

In this sample, this clonotype turned up many times. The genes are TRBV2 and TRBJ2-7, with a possible D match to TRBD1 (6 bases). Germline CDR1 reads SNHLY; CDR2 reads FYNNEI. V was cut by 6 bases and J by 3 bases, with 15 bases left in between. CDR3 length: 14 amino acids. The CDR3: CASRIDRTDYEQYF. The CDR3 region has the DNA TGTGCCAGCAGGATTGACAGGACAGACTACGAGCAGTACTTC. Using reference TRBV2 and TRBJ2-7 for the parts outside the CDR3, the full variable domain is EPEVTQTPSHQVTQMGQEVILRCVPISNHLYFYWYRQILGQKVEFLVSFYNNEISEKSEIFDDQFSVERPDGSNFTLKIRSTKLEDSAMYFCASRIDRTDYEQYFGPGTRLTVT.

At least ten counts were recorded for this clonotype. V and J are TRBV2 and TRBJ2-5; no reliable D call. V shed 3 bases and J shed 2 bases, with 13 bases lying between them. Germline assignment: CDR1 SNHLY and CDR2 FYNNEI. The CDR3 runs 15 residues. The CDR3 coding sequence is TGTGCCAGCAGTGACCAAAGGGCCATACAAGAGACCCAGTACTTC. Translation: CASSDQRAIQETQYF. The full variable domain, completed using reference TRBV2 and TRBJ2-5, is EPEVTQTPSHQVTQMGQEVILRCVPISNHLYFYWYRQILGQKVEFLVSFYNNEISEKSEIFDDQFSVERPDGSNFTLKIRSTKLEDSAMYFCASSDQRAIQETQYFGPGTRLLVL.

Details on this clonotype: Being one base from a much bigger clone, this may be a read error. The J gene is TRBJ2-1, the V gene TRBV19, with D tentatively TRBD2 (6 bases). This CDR3 contains 13 residues. Germline V gene data show CDR1 as LNHDA and CDR2 as SQIVND (reference sequence). The CDR3, as DNA: TGTGCCAGTAGCGGGAGTGGCTACAGTGAGCAGTTCTTC. Protein sequence: CASSGSGYSEQFF. Filled out from reference TRBV19 and TRBJ2-1, the complete variable domain reads DGGITQSPKYLFRKEGQNVTLSCEQNLNHDAMYWYRQDPGQGLRLIYYSQIVNDFQKGDIAEGYSVSREKKESFPLTVTSAQKNPTAFYLCASSGSGYSEQFFGPGTRLTVL.

At least ten counts were recorded for this clonotype. V and J are TRBV29-1 and TRBJ2-3; 10 bases are shared with TRBD2. CDR1 and CDR2 from the germline V gene are SQVTM and ANQGSEA. V shed 5 bases, J shed 1 base, and the junction held 3 bases outside the gene matches. The CDR3 has 14 amino acids. The CDR3 nucleotides are TGCAGCGTTATTGGACTAGCGGGCACAGATACGCAGTATTTT. Protein sequence: CSVIGLAGTDTQYF.

This clonotype was seen at least ten times. The genes are TRBV2 and TRBJ2-5, with D unclear. CDR1 SNHLY and CDR2 FYNNEI come from the germline V gene. V lost 2 bases and J lost 9, with 10 bases in between. The CDR3 length is 12 residues. The CDR3 nucleotides are TGTGCCAGCAGTGAAAGGTGGTCCGCCCAGTACTTC. This translates into CASSERWSAQYF.

The V call is TRBV4-1, the J call TRBJ2-1; D not certain. Trimming removed 7 bases at V and 10 bases at J, with 14 bases between. Per the germline V gene, CDR1 is MGHRA and CDR2 is YSYEKL. The CDR3 totals 12 residues. Here the CDR3 reads CASISTIGEQFF. CDR3 in DNA: TGCGCCAGCATCAGCACCATTGGAGAGCAGTTCTTC.

At least ten counts were recorded for this clonotype. V gene TRBV11-3 combines with J gene TRBJ2-5; 8 bases are shared with TRBD2. Germline CDR1 is SGHNT and CDR2 is YENEEA. The CDR3 has 17 amino acids. The ends lost 1 base at V and 0 bases at J; junction bases unmatched: 7. The CDR3 DNA follows: TGTGCCAGCAGCTTAGGACTAGCGCCCTACTACCAAGAGACCCAGTACTTC. Protein sequence: CASSLGLAPYYQETQYF. Combining the CDR3 with reference TRBV11-3 and TRBJ2-5 gives the whole variable domain EAGVVQSPRYKIIEKKQPVAFWCNPISGHNTLYWYLQNLGQGPELLIRYENEEAVDDSQLPKDRFSAERLKGVDSTLKIQPAELGDSAVYLCASSLGLAPYYQETQYFGPGTRLLVL.

The rearrangement joins TRBV6-1 to TRBJ2-7, with D uncertain. CDR1 is MNHNS and CDR2 is SASEGT in the germline V gene. CDR3 length equals 15 residues. Trimming left V 6 bases short and J 5 bases short, with 20 bases between. The CDR3 region is CASRRVSPKKDEQYF. The CDR3 DNA reads as TGTGCCAGCAGACGAGTGTCCCCAAAAAAAGACGAGCAGTACTTC.

This clonotype was found a few times. The rearrangement joins TRBV5-5 to TRBJ2-2; possible D gene TRBD2, 5 bases. V lost 0 bases to trimming and J lost 0 bases, with 9 bases between them. The CDR3 extends over 16 amino acids. Germline CDR1 SGHKS, CDR2 YYEKEE (reference sequence). DNA for the CDR3: TGTGCCAGCAGCTTGGCCAGCGGCCCGAACACCGGGGAGCTGTTTTTT. It translates to CASSLASGPNTGELFF.

This clonotype was recorded many times. The chain recombines TRBV27 with TRBJ1-1; TRBD1 aligns across 11 bases. The J segment lost 3 bases and the V segment lost 3 bases, leaving 3 bases of the junction unmatched. The germline V gene has CDR1 MNHEY and CDR2 SMNVEV (reference sequence). This CDR3 has 15 amino acids. The CDR3 nucleotides are TGTGCCAGCAGTTTTGGGACAGGGGGGGACACTGAAGCTTTCTTT. It encodes CASSFGTGGDTEAFF.

This clonotype was recorded many times. The J gene is TRBJ2-3, the V gene TRBV2; D is undetermined. Trimming left V 6 bases short and J 0 bases short, with 10 bases between. Looked up from germline, CDR1 is SNHLY and CDR2 is FYNNEI. There are 14 residues in the CDR3. CDR3 bases: TGTGCCAGCAGCCGTCTGCTGAGCACAGATACGCAGTATTTT. This gives the protein CASSRLLSTDTQYF.

The chain recombines TRBV27 with TRBJ1-2; 10 bases match TRBD1. Germline V gene sequence: CDR1 MNHEY, CDR2 SMNVEV (reference sequence). The CDR3 has 15 residues. V dropped 5 bases and J dropped 2; count of bases not matched to a gene: 5. The CDR3 DNA reads TGTGCCAGCAGTCCATCGGACAGGGGGAACTATGGCTACACCTTC. This gives the protein CASSPSDRGNYGYTF.

The chain has TRBV10-3 and TRBJ2-3; 16 bases are a match to TRBD2. Germline CDR1 reads ENHRY; CDR2 reads SYGVKD. After removal of 6 bases from V and 5 bases from J, the junction contained 5 bases not matched to a gene. This CDR3 has 16 residues. The CDR3 DNA follows: TGTGCCATCAGAGGGACTAGCGGGAGGGCCCTAGATACGCAGTATTTT. Protein sequence: CAIRGTSGRALDTQYF.

There are many counts of this clonotype. J is TRBJ2-1 and V is TRBV29-1; TRBD2 matches at 14 bases. CDR3 length equals 13 residues. The V gene end was trimmed by 4 bases and the J gene end by 10 bases; junction bases not matched to a gene: 3. Germline CDR1 is SQVTM and CDR2 is ANQGSEA. The CDR3 reads CSVAGLAGAEQFF. CDR3 DNA: TGCAGCGTTGCGGGACTAGCGGGAGCAGAGCAGTTCTTC.

This clonotype was picked up a small number of times. This sequence joins TRBV20-1 and TRBJ2-1; D is ambiguous. This CDR3 contains 10 residues. The germline gives CDR1 DFQATT, CDR2 SNEGSKA (reference sequence). Deletions cut 3 bases from V and 6 bases from J, with 3 bases between. The CDR3 region has the DNA TGCAGTGCTAGCCCCAATGAGCAGTTCTTC. Translation gives CSASPNEQFF.

V gene TRBV14 combines with J gene TRBJ1-3; 8 bases agree with TRBD1. Germline-derived CDR1 and CDR2 are SGHDN and FVKESK. V was pared by 0 bases and J by 2 bases, with 12 bases of the junction left unmatched. This CDR3 contains 19 residues. In DNA, the CDR3 is TGTGCCAGCAGCCAAGAGGGCGGGACAGGTATATCGGCTGGAAACACCATATATTTT. Amino acid sequence: CASSQEGGTGISAGNTIYF.

The rearrangement uses TRBV28 and TRBJ2-3, with 7 positions matching TRBD1. There are 15 residues in the CDR3. The germline gives CDR1 MDHEN, CDR2 SYDVKM. V dropped 5 bases and J dropped 5; count of bases not matched to a gene: 10. The DNA of the CDR3 is TGTGCCAGCAGTCCGTGGCCGGGACAGAAAGATACGCAGTATTTT. Encoded protein: CASSPWPGQKDTQYF.

This clonotype was observed at least ten times. The rearrangement joins TRBV6-5 to TRBJ2-5, with 13 bases fitting TRBD2. The CDR3 is 13 amino acids. Germline V gene lookup returns CDR1 MNHEY and CDR2 SVGAGI. After removal of 2 bases from V and 13 bases from J, the junction contained 4 bases not matched to a gene. The CDR3 sequence is CASSYGLAGAVYF. The CDR3 region has the DNA TGTGCCAGCAGTTACGGACTAGCGGGGGCGGTGTACTTC.

In its sample, this clonotype was seen many times. The chain uses TRBV6-2 or TRBV6-3 and TRBJ1-5, with TRBD1 identical over 8 bases. The CDR3 runs to 17 residues. Trimming at V came to 2 bases and at J to 4 bases, leaving 10 bases not matched to a gene. In germline, CDR1 is MNHEY, CDR2 SVGEGT. The CDR3 protein is CASSYPPDRAINQPQHF. In DNA form, the CDR3 reads TGTGCCAGCAGTTACCCCCCGGACAGGGCGATAAATCAGCCCCAGCATTTT.

Of note for this clonotype: This likely reflects a read error, since a far larger clone is one base away. The chain carries TRBV2 and TRBJ2-7; D remains unclear. The CDR3 sequence is 14 residues long. The V and J ends lost 3 bases and 7 bases respectively, with 16 bases between them. The germline CDR1 and CDR2 sequences are SNHLY and FYNNEI. CDR3 sequence: CASSDKAGDNEQYF. The CDR3 coding sequence is TGTGCCAGCAGTGATAAGGCAGGAGACAATGAGCAGTACTTC.

This clonotype came up a few times. This rearrangement joins TRBV18 to TRBJ1-2; no firm D call. Germline-derived CDR1 and CDR2 are KGHSH and LQKENI. V was trimmed by 0 bases and J by 2 bases, leaving 10 bases between them. The CDR3 loop spans 15 amino acids. The CDR3 protein is CASSPPNRSNYGYTF. CDR3 in DNA: TGTGCCAGCTCACCACCGAACAGATCGAACTATGGCTACACCTTC.

The rearrangement links TRBV27 to TRBJ2-1; the D gene is possibly TRBD2 (6 bases). Germline V gene data show CDR1 as MNHEY and CDR2 as SMNVEV (reference sequence). The CDR3 runs to 15 residues. Trimming left V 8 bases short and J 1 base short, with 15 bases between. The CDR3 DNA is TGTGCCAGCCGAGTTGAGGGGACTTCCTACAATGAGCAGTTCTTC. Translating it yields CASRVEGTSYNEQFF.

This clonotype was seen many times. The V call is TRBV11-3, the J call TRBJ2-7; a possible D gene is TRBD1 (5 bases). CDR1 and CDR2 from the germline V gene are SGHNT and YENEEA. The ends were cut back, 0 bases at V and 0 bases at J, with 12 bases in the middle. The CDR3 spans 16 residues. As DNA, the CDR3 is TGTGCCAGCAGCTTAGATGGGGCGGTTAGCTCCTACGAGCAGTACTTC. It codes for CASSLDGAVSSYEQYF.

This clonotype was seen a handful of times. A read error may account for a junction end that differs from germline. J is TRBJ2-1 and V is TRBV7-8, with no clear D. The CDR3 has 13 amino acids. Germline V gene data show CDR1 as SGHVS and CDR2 as FQNEAQ. The chain's CDR3 is CASSLATHNEQSF. In DNA, the CDR3 is TGTGCCAGCAGCTTAGCGACCCACAATGAGCAGTCCTTC.

This clonotype was counted between two and nine times. This chain uses TRBV19 with TRBJ1-1; 9 bases match TRBD1. V was clipped by 4 bases and J by 7 bases; unmatched bases: 4. Germline V gene lookup returns CDR1 LNHDA and CDR2 SQIVND (reference sequence). CDR3 length: 13 residues. The DNA of the CDR3 is TGTGCCAGTAGTAACAGGGGGCTAGATGAAGCTTTCTTT. Its translation: CASSNRGLDEAFF.

This clonotype appeared a few times. The chain recombines TRBV18 with TRBJ2-3, with TRBD1 identical over 7 bases. The CDR3 loop spans 12 amino acids. Germline values: CDR1 KGHSH, CDR2 LQKENI. Unmatched junction bases numbered 3, after V lost 8 bases and J lost 4 bases. The CDR3 loop is CASSQGADTQYF. The CDR3 coding sequence is TGTGCCAGCAGCCAGGGGGCAGATACGCAGTATTTT.

This clonotype occurred many times. The chain recombines TRBV15 with TRBJ2-5; D might be TRBD2 (7 bases). This CDR3 comprises 16 residues. Trimming cost V 5 bases and J 5 bases, with 21 bases left between them. From germline, CDR1 is LNHNV and CDR2 YYDKDF (reference sequence). The CDR3 sequence is CATSYLGRGGDETQYF. The CDR3 region has the DNA TGTGCCACCAGCTACCTCGGTAGAGGGGGGGATGAGACCCAGTACTTC.

CDR3 sequence: CASSPGLAGGPRYNEQFF. CDR3 nucleotides: TGTGCCAGCAGTCCGGGACTAGCGGGAGGGCCGAGGTACAATGAGCAGTTCTTC. The chain couples TRBV7-3 to TRBJ2-1, with 16 bases identical to TRBD2. The CDR3 runs to 18 residues. J was trimmed by 4 bases and V by 6 bases; bases with no gene match: 9. Germline V lookup: CDR1 SGHTA, CDR2 FQGTGA.

This clonotype was seen a handful of times. The chain has TRBV7-8 and TRBJ2-3; D is uncertain. CDR3 length equals 15 residues. The V gene's germline CDR1 is SGHVS and CDR2 FQNEAQ. V was trimmed by 2 bases and J by 0 bases, leaving 9 bases between them. This chain's CDR3 is CASSLSPTSTDTQYF. CDR3 in DNA: TGTGCCAGCAGCTTAAGCCCTACGAGCACAGATACGCAGTATTTT.

This clonotype was seen repeatedly, ten times or more. V usage is TRBV20-1 and J usage is TRBJ1-2; D gene ambiguous. This CDR3 is built from 12 residues. V gave up 3 bases and J gave up 2 bases, with 7 bases separating them. Germline V gene sequence: CDR1 DFQATT, CDR2 SNEGSKA (reference sequence). In DNA, the CDR3 is TGCAGTGCTAGTGGGGTGAACTATGGCTACACCTTC. Encoded protein: CSASGVNYGYTF.

This clonotype was detected many times. The genes are TRBV19 and TRBJ2-7; the match to TRBD2 covers 12 bases. Trimming cost V 8 bases and J 0 bases; bases outside gene matches: 5. Germline CDR1 LNHDA, CDR2 SQIVND (reference sequence). The CDR3 has 15 residues. The CDR3 sequence is CASRTSGMSSYEQYF. The CDR3 DNA is TGTGCCAGTCGGACTAGCGGGATGAGCTCCTACGAGCAGTACTTC.